Listed below are T cell receptor beta chains from one sample, sequenced in a study of technical replicates of blood from several donors. TCRdb's table, derived via immunoSEQ multiplex PCR, lists solely in-frame clones and lacks some. In the table there are some 98,000 clones, approximately 94% of which are singletons. Sequencing used T cells isolated from PBMCs. The source of these receptors is a human donor in good health. Both conserved end residues are part of each CDR3. D genes are given only for firm matches. A clone size is listed for some rows: how often the clone was seen (once, few, many), or a class if it is expanded.

J gene	V gene	clone size	D gene	CDR3 length	CDR3 protein	CDR3 DNA
TRBJ1-6	TRBV27	once	-	17	CASSELGERAYNSPLHF	TGTGCCAGCAGTGAGTTGGGAGAAAGGGCCTATAATTCACCCCTCCACTTT
TRBJ2-1	TRBV29-1	-	TRBD2	17	CSVEVTSGGFPYNEQFF	TGCAGCGTTGAGGTTACTAGCGGGGGGTTTCCCTACAATGAGCAGTTCTTC
TRBJ2-1	TRBV18	-	TRBD2	16	CASSPRTSGGYNEQFF	TGTGCCAGCTCACCACGGACTAGCGGGGGGTATAATGAGCAGTTCTTC
TRBJ2-3	TRBV6-6	-	TRBD1	16	CASTGLTGPSTDTQYF	TGTGCCAGCACTGGCCTGACAGGGCCTAGCACAGATACGCAGTATTTT
TRBJ2-5	TRBV29-1	once	TRBD2	15	CSVGIPSGVRETQYF	TGCAGCGTTGGGATACCTAGCGGGGTAAGGGAGACCCAGTACTTC
TRBJ1-6	TRBV2	-	TRBD1	15	CASSKEQGANSPLHF	TGTGCCAGCAGTAAAGAACAGGGGGCAAATTCACCCCTCCACTTT
TRBJ2-7	TRBV2	once	TRBD2	14	CASSASAGDYEQYF	TGTGCCAGCAGTGCATCAGCGGGAGACTACGAGCAGTACTTC
TRBJ2-7	TRBV5-1	-	-	15	CASSSFPGSSYEQYF	TGCGCCAGCAGCTCCTTCCCGGGTAGCTCCTACGAGCAGTACTTC
TRBJ2-7	TRBV7-2	-	TRBD2	14	CASSSRTSSYEQYF	TGTGCCAGCAGCTCAAGGACTAGCTCCTACGAGCAGTACTTC
TRBJ1-1	TRBV5-6	few	-	13	CASSPMFGQEAFF	TGTGCCAGCAGCCCAATGTTCGGACAGGAAGCTTTCTTT
TRBJ2-7	TRBV14	-	-	15	CASSHYTGNFHEQYF	TGTGCCAGCAGCCATTACACGGGTAACTTCCACGAGCAGTACTTC
TRBJ1-4	TRBV19	-	-	16	CASNARRQEAGEKLFF	TGTGCCAGTAACGCCCGTCGACAGGAGGCGGGTGAAAAACTGTTTTTT
TRBJ1-2	TRBV30	-	TRBD1	15	CAWSAHRGAQYGYTF	TGTGCCTGGAGTGCCCACAGGGGAGCCCAATATGGCTACACCTTC
TRBJ1-5	TRBV6-6	-	-	12	CASSYEWRPQHF	TGTGCCAGCAGTTACGAGTGGAGGCCCCAGCATTTT
TRBJ2-1	TRBV9	-	TRBD2	14	CASSGAGGPNEQFF	TGTGCCAGCAGCGGGGCGGGGGGTCCCAATGAGCAGTTCTTC
TRBJ2-3	TRBV18	-	-	14	CASSPQYADDTQYF	TGTGCCAGCTCACCACAGTACGCGGATGATACGCAGTATTTT
TRBJ1-5	TRBV7-9	-	-	12	CASSLSGSSQHF	TGTGCCAGCAGCTTAAGCGGCTCTTCGCAGCATTTT
TRBJ1-1	TRBV5-1	-	-	15	CASSLLGGGNTEAFF	TGCGCCAGCAGCTTGCTAGGGGGGGGGAACACTGAAGCTTTCTTT
TRBJ2-1	TRBV19	-	-	14	CASSIIGASNEQFF	TGTGCCAGTAGTATCATAGGGGCGTCTAATGAGCAGTTCTTC
TRBJ1-3	TRBV4-1	-	-	16	CASSLKILASGNTIYF	TGCGCCAGCAGCCTTAAAATTCTGGCCTCTGGAAACACCATATATTTT
TRBJ2-5	TRBV19	-	TRBD1	18	CASSIRGPDTPVKETQYF	TGTGCCAGTAGTATCAGGGGGCCGGACACTCCGGTAAAAGAGACCCAGTACTTC
TRBJ1-5	TRBV6-1	-	TRBD1	20	CASSEVYGTGAPYSNQPQHF	TGTGCCAGCAGTGAAGTTTACGGGACAGGGGCTCCCTATAGCAATCAGCCCCAGCATTTT
TRBJ2-1	TRBV7-3	once	TRBD2	15	CASRQLAGGDNEQFF	TGTGCCAGCAGACAACTAGCGGGGGGGGACAATGAGCAGTTCTTC
TRBJ2-5	TRBV7-9	-	TRBD1	16	CASSSGTGRSWETQYF	TGTGCCAGCAGCTCAGGGACAGGGCGTTCATGGGAGACCCAGTACTTC
TRBJ2-1	TRBV5-1	-	TRBD2	16	CASSPSIVGGRNEQFF	TGCGCCAGCAGCCCATCAATTGTAGGCGGGAGGAATGAGCAGTTCTTC
TRBJ1-1	TRBV19	-	-	13	CASRSDLRTVTFF	TGTGCCAGTAGATCGGACCTCAGGACAGTGACTTTCTTT
TRBJ1-5	TRBV27	-	-	17	CASSLWGGKGVNQPQHF	TGTGCCAGCAGTTTATGGGGCGGGAAGGGCGTCAATCAGCCCCAGCATTTT
TRBJ2-7	TRBV6-5	-	TRBD2	15	CASSYSISGGNEQYF	TGTGCCAGCAGTTACTCGATTTCCGGGGGGAACGAGCAGTACTTC
TRBJ1-2	TRBV6-1	-	TRBD1	15	CASSAYPGGRDGYTF	TGTGCCAGCAGTGCATACCCAGGGGGCCGGGATGGCTACACCTTC